This TCR beta chain was captured by sequencing in a study of T cells in Graves' hyperthyroidism and ophthalmopathy. Study at large: Prior to any treatment, at the point of initial diagnosis, peripheral blood was collected.

What was amplified from RNA transcripts were TCR beta CDR3 regions. The primer set for the first-round RT-PCR of the TCR CDR3 was HTBI. TCRdb analysed the multiplex PCR reads with MiXCR anew, one entry per CDR3 protein. This sample has about 370,000 distinct CDR3 sequences, with 15% found just once. Enrolled ophthalmopathy patients presented with a Clinical Activity Score of at least 3, a NOSPECS grade of at least 4, and disease duration under 3 months. Lactation, pregnancy, other autoimmune disease or uncontrolled infection led to exclusion of patients. Diagnoses were established using clinical symptoms, serum thyroxine and TRAb, thyroid ultrasound and orbital computed tomography. The V gene's germline CDR1 is SEHNR and CDR2 FQNEAQ (reference sequence). The CDR3 covers 15 residues. V dropped 5 bases and J dropped 6 bases, with 20 bases sitting between them. This clonotype was observed many times.

The V and J genes are TRBV7-9 and TRBJ2-7; a weak D match, TRBD2 (6 bases). Sequenced sample: blood. The source of this sequence is a woman aged 55-70 years with Graves' ophthalmopathy. The CDR3 DNA follows: TGTGCCAGCAGCCAGATAGCCGGGAGTTCTGGCGAGCAGTACTTC. Protein: CASSQIAGSSGEQYF. The full variable domain, with the rest looked up from reference TRBV7-9 and TRBJ2-7, is DTGVSQNPRHKITKRGQNVTFRCDPISEHNRLYWYRQTLGQGPEFLTYFQNEAQLEKSRLLSDRFSAERPKGSFSTLEIQRTEQGDSAMYLCASSQIAGSSGEQYFGPGTRLTVT.